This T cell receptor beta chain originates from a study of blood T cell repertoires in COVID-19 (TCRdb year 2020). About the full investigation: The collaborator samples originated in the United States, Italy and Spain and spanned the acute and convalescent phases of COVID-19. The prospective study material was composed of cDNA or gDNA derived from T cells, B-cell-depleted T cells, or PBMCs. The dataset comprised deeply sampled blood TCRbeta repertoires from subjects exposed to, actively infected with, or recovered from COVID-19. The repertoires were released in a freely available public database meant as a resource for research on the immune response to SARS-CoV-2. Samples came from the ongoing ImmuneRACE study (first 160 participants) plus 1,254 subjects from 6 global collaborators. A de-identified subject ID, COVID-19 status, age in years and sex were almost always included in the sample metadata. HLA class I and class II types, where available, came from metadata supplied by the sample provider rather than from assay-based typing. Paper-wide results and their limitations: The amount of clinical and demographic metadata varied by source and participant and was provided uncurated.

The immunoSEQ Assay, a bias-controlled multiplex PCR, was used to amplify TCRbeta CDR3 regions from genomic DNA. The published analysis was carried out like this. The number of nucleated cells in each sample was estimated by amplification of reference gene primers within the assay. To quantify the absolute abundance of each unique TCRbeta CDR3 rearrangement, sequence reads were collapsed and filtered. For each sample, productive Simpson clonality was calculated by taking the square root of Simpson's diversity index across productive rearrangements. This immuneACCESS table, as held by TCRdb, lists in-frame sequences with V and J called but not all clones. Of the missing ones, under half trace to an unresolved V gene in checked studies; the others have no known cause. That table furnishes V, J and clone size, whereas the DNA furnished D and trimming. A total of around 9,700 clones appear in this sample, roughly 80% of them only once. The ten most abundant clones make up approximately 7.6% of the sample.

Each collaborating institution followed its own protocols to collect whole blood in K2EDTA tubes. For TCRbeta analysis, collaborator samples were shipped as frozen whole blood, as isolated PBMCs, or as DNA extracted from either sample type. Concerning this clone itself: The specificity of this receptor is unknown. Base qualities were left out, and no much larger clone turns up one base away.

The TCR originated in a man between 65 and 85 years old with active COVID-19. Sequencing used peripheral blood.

The CDR3 reads as follows: CASSEGLATDTQYF. The nucleotide sequence is TGCGCCAGCAGCGAAGGACTAGCTACAGATACGCAGTATTTT. The V and J segments used are TRBV5-1 and TRBJ2-3; 8 of the junction bases match TRBD2. According to the germline V gene, CDR1 reads SGHRS and CDR2 reads YFSETQ. V trim: 4 bases; J trim: 3 bases; unmatched bases: 4. Its CDR3 holds 14 amino acids, cysteine through phenylalanine. This entry keeps only the CDR3 DNA: 42 bases, framed from base 1.